This T cell receptor beta chain was sequenced during a study of shared clonotypes between healthy human individuals. The overall study: The study enrolled two women and a few men aged 18 to 49.

Several immunoSEQ plates received, in even portions, the genomic DNA of each subset. Replicate PCRs for sorted subsets used about 200 ng DNA; this equaled 25,000 to 30,000 T cell genomes. Assay used: immunoSEQ multiplex PCR; TCRdb lists only in-frame clones, some missing. The data hold 2 million to 2.5 million clones, with around 95% observed a single time. Comments on this clone: Its antigen is as yet unknown.

The CDR3 runs to 15 residues. V lost 1 base and J lost 6, with 14 bases in between. Germline V CDR1 and CDR2: LGHNA, YSLEER. Study results and caveats: There were few donors, and this limited the genetic and exposure-history diversity represented.

The sequenced sample was naive CD4+ T cells sorted from blood. Subset reported: CD45RA+ positively selected. The chain combines TRBV4-3 with TRBJ2-3; weak D call: TRBD2 (6 bases). The receptor comes from a man younger than 35 in good health. The CDR3 nucleotides read TGCGCCAGCAGCCAAGTGACGGGAGTGGTGGATACGCAGTATTTT. Translation: CASSQVTGVVDTQYF.